Listed below are T cell receptor beta chains from one sample, sequenced in a study of chemoradiotherapy in HPV16-positive cancers. The data were produced by immunoSEQ multiplex PCR, yet TCRdb's version contains in-frame clones alone and is incomplete. The sample consists of approximately 30,000 clones, about 91% of them appearing once. Here the sequenced sample was blood, taken from a patient who underwent chemoradiotherapy. All receptors derive from a human donor with HPV-associated anogenital cancer. CDR3s include the opening cysteine and the closing phenylalanine or tryptophan. A D gene is named only where the DNA matches it firmly. Clone size is shown for a subset of rows, as once, few, many or a class of expanded clone.

CDR3nt: TGCGCCAGCAGTCAACTTTCATTCGGACTAGCGGGAGATGAGGATGAGCAGTTCTTC
CDR3aa: CASSQLSFGLAGDEDEQFF
abundance: -
d_gene: TRBD2
j_gene: TRBJ2-1
v_gene: TRBV23-1

CDR3nt: TGTGCCCGGACAGGGGTGCACGGGGAGCTGTTTTTT
CDR3aa: CARTGVHGELFF
abundance: -
d_gene: TRBD1
j_gene: TRBJ2-2
v_gene: TRBV5-3

CDR3nt: TGTGCCAGCAGCTTGCCCAGCGGGAGGGCCGGCACCGGGGAGCTGTTTTTT
CDR3aa: CASSLPSGRAGTGELFF
abundance: -
d_gene: TRBD2
j_gene: TRBJ2-2
v_gene: TRBV5-4

CDR3nt: TGTGCCAGCAGCTCCGATGCAAACTATGGCTACACCTTC
CDR3aa: CASSSDANYGYTF
abundance: -
d_gene: -
j_gene: TRBJ1-2
v_gene: TRBV11-2

CDR3nt: TGTGCCAGCAGCTCAGCGCCCGGGAATGAGCAGTTCTTC
CDR3aa: CASSSAPGNEQFF
abundance: -
d_gene: -
j_gene: TRBJ2-1
v_gene: TRBV9

CDR3nt: TGTGCCAGCAGCTCGGACCTTGTTTACGAGCAGTACTTC
CDR3aa: CASSSDLVYEQYF
abundance: -
d_gene: -
j_gene: TRBJ2-7
v_gene: TRBV7-9

CDR3nt: TGTGCCAGCAGCAGGAGGGGGATGAACACTGAAGCTTTCTTT
CDR3aa: CASSRRGMNTEAFF
abundance: -
d_gene: -
j_gene: TRBJ1-1
v_gene: TRBV5-4

CDR3nt: TGTGCCAGCACCCCCTTATTAAGTTCTAATCAGCCCCAGCATTTT
CDR3aa: CASTPLLSSNQPQHF
abundance: -
d_gene: -
j_gene: TRBJ1-5
v_gene: TRBV6-1

CDR3nt: TGTGCCAGCAGCTGGGATAGGGGGCACGAGCAGTACTTC
CDR3aa: CASSWDRGHEQYF
abundance: once
d_gene: TRBD1
j_gene: TRBJ2-7
v_gene: TRBV5-8

CDR3nt: TGTGCCAGCAGTAGGGGAACCCTAGGGGGTAGCAATCAGCCCCAGCATTTT
CDR3aa: CASSRGTLGGSNQPQHF
abundance: -
d_gene: -
j_gene: TRBJ1-5
v_gene: TRBV28

CDR3nt: TGTGCCAGCAGCTTAGCAGCGGGAGGGCCGGCCGGGGAGCTGTTTTTT
CDR3aa: CASSLAAGGPAGELFF
abundance: once
d_gene: TRBD2
j_gene: TRBJ2-2
v_gene: TRBV7-2

CDR3nt: TGTGCCAGCAGCCCAGGCGGGACTCTGGGACCTGGTGGCTACACCTTC
CDR3aa: CASSPGGTLGPGGYTF
abundance: -
d_gene: -
j_gene: TRBJ1-2
v_gene: TRBV5-4

CDR3nt: TGTGCCAGCAGCTTTCACGGGGGGACCTACAATGAGCAGTTCTTC
CDR3aa: CASSFHGGTYNEQFF
abundance: -
d_gene: TRBD2
j_gene: TRBJ2-1
v_gene: TRBV7-9

CDR3nt: TGTGCCAGCAGCCAACCCTCGGGGGCTGAAGCTTTCTTT
CDR3aa: CASSQPSGAEAFF
abundance: -
d_gene: -
j_gene: TRBJ1-1
v_gene: TRBV16

CDR3nt: TGTGCCAGCTCACCAAACTTGAACACTGAAGCTTTCTTT
CDR3aa: CASSPNLNTEAFF
abundance: -
d_gene: -
j_gene: TRBJ1-1
v_gene: TRBV18

CDR3nt: TGTGCCAGCAGTTTACGACAGGGTAAAATGGCTGAGCAGTTCTTC
CDR3aa: CASSLRQGKMAEQFF
abundance: -
d_gene: TRBD1
j_gene: TRBJ2-1
v_gene: TRBV28

CDR3nt: TGCGCCAGCAGCCAGGGGGACCTGCCTACGCAGTATTTT
CDR3aa: CASSQGDLPTQYF
abundance: -
d_gene: -
j_gene: TRBJ2-3
v_gene: TRBV4-1

CDR3nt: TGTGCCAGCACCATGAGACAGGGCCTTAATGAGCAGTTCTTC
CDR3aa: CASTMRQGLNEQFF
abundance: -
d_gene: TRBD1
j_gene: TRBJ2-1
v_gene: TRBV6-6

CDR3nt: TGTGCCAGTAGTATAGCTGGCGTGATGAGGTCAGATACGCAGTATTTT
CDR3aa: CASSIAGVMRSDTQYF
abundance: -
d_gene: -
j_gene: TRBJ2-3
v_gene: TRBV19

CDR3nt: TGTGCCAGCAGCGTTGGACAGGGGATCACTAATGAAAAACTGTTTTTT
CDR3aa: CASSVGQGITNEKLFF
abundance: -
d_gene: TRBD1
j_gene: TRBJ1-4
v_gene: TRBV5-5

CDR3nt: TGTGCCAGCAGCTCAAGGACGGCCGCGGAGACCCAGTACTTC
CDR3aa: CASSSRTAAETQYF
abundance: -
d_gene: -
j_gene: TRBJ2-5
v_gene: TRBV11-3

CDR3nt: TGTGCTAGTGGTTTGTCGAGGCAGGGCCCGGGAGGCTACACCTTC
CDR3aa: CASGLSRQGPGGYTF
abundance: -
d_gene: -
j_gene: TRBJ1-2
v_gene: TRBV12-5

CDR3nt: TGTGCCAGTAGTATGGGGGCTGGGGCCAACGTCCTGACTTTC
CDR3aa: CASSMGAGANVLTF
abundance: -
d_gene: -
j_gene: TRBJ2-6
v_gene: TRBV19

CDR3nt: TGTGCCAGCTCACCCAGCCGGTCGCCTAACAATCAGCCCCAGCATTTT
CDR3aa: CASSPSRSPNNQPQHF
abundance: -
d_gene: -
j_gene: TRBJ1-5
v_gene: TRBV18

CDR3nt: TGTGCCAGCAGTTATATGCGGGGCTCCTCGAATTCACCCCTCCACTTT
CDR3aa: CASSYMRGSSNSPLHF
abundance: -
d_gene: -
j_gene: TRBJ1-6
v_gene: TRBV6-5

CDR3nt: TGTGCCAGCAGTGTCGGGGGGGGTATACCCGGGGAGCTGTTTTTT
CDR3aa: CASSVGGGIPGELFF
abundance: -
d_gene: TRBD2
j_gene: TRBJ2-2
v_gene: TRBV2

CDR3nt: TGTGCCTGGGCAGGGAGCTCTGGAAACACCATATATTTT
CDR3aa: CAWAGSSGNTIYF
abundance: -
d_gene: -
j_gene: TRBJ1-3
v_gene: TRBV30

CDR3nt: TGTGCCAGCAGTTCCGGGACAGGGTCTGCGGAGACCCAGTACTTC
CDR3aa: CASSSGTGSAETQYF
abundance: -
d_gene: TRBD1
j_gene: TRBJ2-5
v_gene: TRBV27

CDR3nt: TGCGCCAGCAGCCAAGGGACAGATAACTATGGCTACACCTTC
CDR3aa: CASSQGTDNYGYTF
abundance: -
d_gene: -
j_gene: TRBJ1-2
v_gene: TRBV4-1

CDR3nt: TGTGCCAGCAGGCTCGGACAGGGGATCTATGGCTACACCTTC
CDR3aa: CASRLGQGIYGYTF
abundance: -
d_gene: TRBD1
j_gene: TRBJ1-2
v_gene: TRBV27

CDR3nt: TGTGCCAGCAGCTTAGTACCCCCAGCGGGGAGCACAGATACGCAGTATTTT
CDR3aa: CASSLVPPAGSTDTQYF
abundance: -
d_gene: TRBD2
j_gene: TRBJ2-3
v_gene: TRBV13

CDR3nt: TGTGCCAGCAGTTACGAGGGGAATTCACCCCTCCACTTT
CDR3aa: CASSYEGNSPLHF
abundance: -
d_gene: -
j_gene: TRBJ1-6
v_gene: TRBV6-6

CDR3nt: TGTGCCAGCAGCTTAAACCGGTTGAACACCGGGGAGCTGTTTTTT
CDR3aa: CASSLNRLNTGELFF
abundance: once
d_gene: -
j_gene: TRBJ2-2
v_gene: TRBV7-9

CDR3nt: TGTGCCAGCAGCTTGGCCTCCATCTCTGGCTCTGGCTACACCTTC
CDR3aa: CASSLASISGSGYTF
abundance: -
d_gene: -
j_gene: TRBJ1-2
v_gene: TRBV5-6

CDR3nt: TGTGCCAGCAGCAAAGCCCGGACAGGGGAAGATGAAAAACTGTTTTTT
CDR3aa: CASSKARTGEDEKLFF
abundance: -
d_gene: -
j_gene: TRBJ1-4
v_gene: TRBV21-1

CDR3nt: TGCGCCAGCAGTGCTCTGGGACAACACACTGAAGCTTTCTTT
CDR3aa: CASSALGQHTEAFF
abundance: -
d_gene: -
j_gene: TRBJ1-1
v_gene: TRBV5-1

CDR3nt: TGTGCCTGGAGTGTATCCCGAAGGACAGGGCCAACCAATTATAATTCACCCCTCCACTTT
CDR3aa: CAWSVSRRTGPTNYNSPLHF
abundance: -
d_gene: TRBD1
j_gene: TRBJ1-6
v_gene: TRBV30

CDR3nt: TGCGCCAGCAGTTCCGGGACGGGATTCTACGAGCAGTACTTC
CDR3aa: CASSSGTGFYEQYF
abundance: -
d_gene: -
j_gene: TRBJ2-7
v_gene: TRBV5-1

CDR3nt: TGTGCCAGCAGCCCGACCGGGACAGGGGCTCCACCCCTCCACTTT
CDR3aa: CASSPTGTGAPPLHF
abundance: few
d_gene: TRBD1
j_gene: TRBJ1-6
v_gene: TRBV7-2

CDR3nt: TGCAGCGTTGAAGATATAAGGACAGGGTTGGCTTTCTTT
CDR3aa: CSVEDIRTGLAFF
abundance: -
d_gene: TRBD1
j_gene: TRBJ1-1
v_gene: TRBV29-1

CDR3nt: TGCGCCAGTGCCTTGAAAGAGACCCAGTACTTC
CDR3aa: CASALKETQYF
abundance: -
d_gene: -
j_gene: TRBJ2-5
v_gene: TRBV10-2

CDR3nt: TGTGCCAGCAGACCCGGGACCATGGGTCACAATGAGCAGTTCTTC
CDR3aa: CASRPGTMGHNEQFF
abundance: once
d_gene: -
j_gene: TRBJ2-1
v_gene: TRBV27

CDR3nt: TGCGCCAGCAGCTTGTCAGGGGAAAGCTCTGAAGCTTTCTTT
CDR3aa: CASSLSGESSEAFF
abundance: -
d_gene: -
j_gene: TRBJ1-1
v_gene: TRBV5-1

CDR3nt: TGTGCCAGCAGCTTAGGGGGCATGGCCCAGTACTTC
CDR3aa: CASSLGGMAQYF
abundance: -
d_gene: -
j_gene: TRBJ2-5
v_gene: TRBV7-2

CDR3nt: TGTGCCAGCAGGGTCGGACTGATCTCCTACGAGCAGTACTTC
CDR3aa: CASRVGLISYEQYF
abundance: -
d_gene: -
j_gene: TRBJ2-7
v_gene: TRBV2

CDR3nt: TGTGCCAGCAGTCCTCGGACAGGGTCGTATATAAACACTGAAGCTTTCTTT
CDR3aa: CASSPRTGSYINTEAFF
abundance: -
d_gene: TRBD1
j_gene: TRBJ1-1
v_gene: TRBV27

CDR3nt: TGTGCCAGCAGCTGGTCCCCACAGGAAAATAGCAATCAGCCCCAGCATTTT
CDR3aa: CASSWSPQENSNQPQHF
abundance: -
d_gene: -
j_gene: TRBJ1-5
v_gene: TRBV25-1

CDR3nt: TGCGCCAGCAGTGAGTCACCGTGGGACCCTCCGGCCGGGGAGCTGTTTTTT
CDR3aa: CASSESPWDPPAGELFF
abundance: -
d_gene: -
j_gene: TRBJ2-2
v_gene: TRBV10-1

CDR3nt: TGTGCCAGCAGTGTGTCGGCAGTTTGGGGTGGCTACACCTTC
CDR3aa: CASSVSAVWGGYTF
abundance: -
d_gene: -
j_gene: TRBJ1-2
v_gene: TRBV6-4

CDR3nt: TGTGCCAGCAGTTCTCTCGGGGTCTCAGGAAACACCATATATTTT
CDR3aa: CASSSLGVSGNTIYF
abundance: -
d_gene: -
j_gene: TRBJ1-3
v_gene: TRBV28

CDR3nt: TGTGCCAGCAGCTTAGATGACACCGACAATGAGCAGTTCTTC
CDR3aa: CASSLDDTDNEQFF
abundance: medium-sized
d_gene: -
j_gene: TRBJ2-1
v_gene: TRBV11-2

CDR3nt: TGCGCCAGCAGCTACTCGGGTTTAAATGAAAAACTGTTTTTT
CDR3aa: CASSYSGLNEKLFF
abundance: -
d_gene: -
j_gene: TRBJ1-4
v_gene: TRBV5-1

CDR3nt: TGTGCCAGCAGCTCTAGGACTAGCGCAACCTACAATGAGCAGTTCTTC
CDR3aa: CASSSRTSATYNEQFF
abundance: once
d_gene: TRBD2
j_gene: TRBJ2-1
v_gene: TRBV7-9

CDR3nt: TGTGCCAGCAGCCCTAGCGGGGGGAGGACCGGGGAGCTGTTTTTT
CDR3aa: CASSPSGGRTGELFF
abundance: -
d_gene: TRBD2
j_gene: TRBJ2-2
v_gene: TRBV5-4

CDR3nt: TGTGCCAGCAGTTTATGGGAGATACAGCCCTATGGCTACACCTTC
CDR3aa: CASSLWEIQPYGYTF
abundance: -
d_gene: -
j_gene: TRBJ1-2
v_gene: TRBV28

CDR3nt: TGTGCCAGTAGTGCACAGGGGGCTGAAAAACTGTTTTTT
CDR3aa: CASSAQGAEKLFF
abundance: -
d_gene: TRBD1
j_gene: TRBJ1-4
v_gene: TRBV19

CDR3nt: TGTGCCAGCAGCTCCATCACGGGCTACAATGAGCAGTTCTTC
CDR3aa: CASSSITGYNEQFF
abundance: -
d_gene: -
j_gene: TRBJ2-1
v_gene: TRBV7-3

CDR3nt: TGTGCCAGCCGCAGCGGGGCGGGCACAGATACGCAGTATTTT
CDR3aa: CASRSGAGTDTQYF
abundance: -
d_gene: TRBD2
j_gene: TRBJ2-3
v_gene: TRBV6-1

CDR3nt: TGCTGTGGGACACGGGCTGGAACTGAAGCTTTCTTT
CDR3aa: CCGTRAGTEAFF
abundance: -
d_gene: -
j_gene: TRBJ1-1
v_gene: TRBV29-1

CDR3nt: TGTGCCAGCAGTCCAATCGGGGGTAACACCGGGGAGCTGTTTTTT
CDR3aa: CASSPIGGNTGELFF
abundance: -
d_gene: -
j_gene: TRBJ2-2
v_gene: TRBV27